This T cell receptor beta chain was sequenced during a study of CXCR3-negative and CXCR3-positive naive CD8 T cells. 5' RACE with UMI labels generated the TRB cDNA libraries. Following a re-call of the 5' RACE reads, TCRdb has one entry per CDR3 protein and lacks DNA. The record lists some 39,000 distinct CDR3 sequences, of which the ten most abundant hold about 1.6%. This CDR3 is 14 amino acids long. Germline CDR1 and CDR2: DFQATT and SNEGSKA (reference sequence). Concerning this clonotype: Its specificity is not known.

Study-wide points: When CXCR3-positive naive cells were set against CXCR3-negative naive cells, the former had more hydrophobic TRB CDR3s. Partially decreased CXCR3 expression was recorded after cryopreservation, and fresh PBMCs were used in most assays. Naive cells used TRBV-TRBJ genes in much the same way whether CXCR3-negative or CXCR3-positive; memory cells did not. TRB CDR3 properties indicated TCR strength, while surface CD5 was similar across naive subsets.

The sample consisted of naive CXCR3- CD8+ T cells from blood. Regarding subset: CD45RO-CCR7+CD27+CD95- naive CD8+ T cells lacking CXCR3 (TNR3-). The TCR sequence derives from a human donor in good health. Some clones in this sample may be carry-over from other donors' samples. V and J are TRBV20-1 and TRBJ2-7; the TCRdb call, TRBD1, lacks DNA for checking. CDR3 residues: CSARVGEGTYEQYF.